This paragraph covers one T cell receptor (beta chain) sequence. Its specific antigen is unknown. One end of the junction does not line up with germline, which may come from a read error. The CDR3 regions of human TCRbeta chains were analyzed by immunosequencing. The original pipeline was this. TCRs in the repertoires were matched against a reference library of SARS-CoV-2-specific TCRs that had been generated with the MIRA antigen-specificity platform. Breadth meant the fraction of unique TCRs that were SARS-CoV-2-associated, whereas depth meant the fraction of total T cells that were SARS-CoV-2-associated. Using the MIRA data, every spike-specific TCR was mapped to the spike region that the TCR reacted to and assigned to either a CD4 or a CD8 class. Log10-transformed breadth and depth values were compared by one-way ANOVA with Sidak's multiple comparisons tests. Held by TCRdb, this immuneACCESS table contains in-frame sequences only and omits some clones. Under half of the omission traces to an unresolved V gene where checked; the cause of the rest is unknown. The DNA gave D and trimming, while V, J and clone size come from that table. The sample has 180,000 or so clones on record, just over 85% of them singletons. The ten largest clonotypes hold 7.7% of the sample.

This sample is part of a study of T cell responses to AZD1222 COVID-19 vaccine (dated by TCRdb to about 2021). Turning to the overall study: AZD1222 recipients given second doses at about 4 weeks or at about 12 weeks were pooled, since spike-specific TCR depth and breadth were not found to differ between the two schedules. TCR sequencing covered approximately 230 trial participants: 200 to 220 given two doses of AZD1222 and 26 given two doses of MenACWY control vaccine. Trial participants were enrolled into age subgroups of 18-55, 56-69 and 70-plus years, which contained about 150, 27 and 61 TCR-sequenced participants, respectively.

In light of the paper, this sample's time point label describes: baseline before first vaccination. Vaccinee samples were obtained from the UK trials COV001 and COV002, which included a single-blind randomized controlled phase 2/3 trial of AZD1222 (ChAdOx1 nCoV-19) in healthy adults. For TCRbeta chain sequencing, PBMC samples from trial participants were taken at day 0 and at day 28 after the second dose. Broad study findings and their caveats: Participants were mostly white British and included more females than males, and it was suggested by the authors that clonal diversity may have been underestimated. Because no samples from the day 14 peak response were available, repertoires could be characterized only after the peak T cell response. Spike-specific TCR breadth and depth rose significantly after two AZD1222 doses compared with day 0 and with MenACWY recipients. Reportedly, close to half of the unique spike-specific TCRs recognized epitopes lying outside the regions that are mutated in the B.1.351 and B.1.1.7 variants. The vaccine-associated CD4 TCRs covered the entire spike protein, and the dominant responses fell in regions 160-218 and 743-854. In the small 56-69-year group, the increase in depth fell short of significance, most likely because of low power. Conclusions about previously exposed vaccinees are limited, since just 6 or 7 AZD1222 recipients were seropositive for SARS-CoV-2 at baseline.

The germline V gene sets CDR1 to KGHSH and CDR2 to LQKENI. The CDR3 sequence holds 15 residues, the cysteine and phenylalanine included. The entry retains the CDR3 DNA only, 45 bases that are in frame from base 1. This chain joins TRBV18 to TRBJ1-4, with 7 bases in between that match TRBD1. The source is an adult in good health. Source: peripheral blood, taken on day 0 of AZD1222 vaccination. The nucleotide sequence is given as TGTGCCAGCTCGCCACGCGGGACAGATAATGAAAAACTGTTTTTT. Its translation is CASSPRGTDNEKLFF.